The sequence of this T cell receptor (beta chain) was determined in a study of glioma-infiltrating T cells after dendritic cell vaccination. Study-level points and caveats: Complete blood and tumor specimen sets were limited to few patients.

Germline V gene data show CDR1 as MGHRA and CDR2 as YSYEKL. The CDR3 sequence is 18 residues long. With 4 bases clipped from V and 3 bases from J, the junction kept 11 bases outside the gene matches. Repertoires were generated with immunoSEQ multiplex PCR, while TCRdb's copy carries only in-frame clones and drops some. The repertoire holds approximately 99,000 clones, with 80% as singletons. Regarding time point: after dendritic cell vaccination, including at tumor progression/relapse. As concerns this clone: The antigen is unknown.

The rearrangement links TRBV4-1 to TRBJ1-5; 11 bases are shared with TRBD1. This sequence originates from a human donor with glioblastoma. The specimen comprised blood, sampled after dendritic cell vaccination. The CDR3 sequence: CASSPLGQGANVNQPQHF. In DNA, the CDR3 is TGCGCCAGCAGCCCCCTAGGACAGGGGGCTAATGTCAATCAGCCCCAGCATTTT.